One and the same sample provided the 15 T cell receptor beta chains below, sequenced in a study of human T cells and chemical hapten exposure. As to time point: pre-sensitization, week 0. Treatment given: therapeutic diphenylcyclopropenone sensitization with weekly scalp DPC. TCRdb recomputed calls from the RACE reads with MiXCR, one row per CDR3 protein. The sample holds about 80,000 distinct CDR3 sequences; 12% to 15% are singletons and the top ten take 3.5% to 6%. Sequencing used whole blood, obtained in connection with sensitization to the hapten diphenylcyclopropenone (DPC). The receptors derive from a woman between 50 and 59 years old with alopecia areata. Some clones in this sample may be carry-over from other donors' samples.

CDR3 sequence: CASSPGEGRQYF. The CDR3 DNA is TGTGCCAGCAGCCCAGGGGAGGGGCGGCAGTACTTC. V gene TRBV11-2 combines with J gene TRBJ2-7, with D possibly matching TRBD2 (7 bases). Germline lookup yields CDR1 SGHAT and CDR2 FQNNGV. V shed 5 bases and J shed 9 bases, with 14 bases lying between them. The CDR3 has 12 residues.

V is TRBV5-1 and J is TRBJ2-3; D may be TRBD1 (5 bases). The V gene lost 1 base and the J gene lost 4 bases, with 13 bases spanning the gap. Germline CDR1 reads SGHRS; CDR2 reads YFSETQ. The CDR3 spans 15 residues. CDR3 loop: CASSLPGNRADTQYF. The CDR3 DNA sequence: TGCGCCAGCAGCTTGCCAGGGAATAGGGCAGATACGCAGTATTTT.

This clonotype was recorded many times. This chain uses TRBV14 with TRBJ1-4; 12 bases are shared with TRBD1. The CDR3 spans 16 residues. Germline CDR1 is SGHDN and CDR2 is FVKESK. V dropped 4 bases and J dropped 10; count of bases not matched to a gene: 10. The DNA of the CDR3 is TGTGCCAGCAGCCGCTGGGGGGACAGGGGGCGCGGAAAACTGTTTTTT. Amino acid sequence: CASSRWGDRGRGKLFF.

This chain joins TRBV9 and TRBJ2-3; 9 nucleotides agree with TRBD2. The CDR3 extends over 16 amino acids. J lost 6 bases, V lost 2 bases, and 10 bases had no gene match. The germline V gene has CDR1 SGDLS and CDR2 YYNGEE. The CDR3 region is CASSVTSGYQGDTQYF. CDR3 DNA: TGTGCCAGCAGCGTGACTAGCGGATACCAGGGGGATACGCAGTATTTT.

The chain recombines TRBV5-1 with TRBJ2-1; D possibly corresponds to TRBD2 (5 bases). The CDR3 totals 13 residues. Germline lookup yields CDR1 SGHRS and CDR2 YFSETQ. Between the trimmed V and J ends, which lost 2 bases and 6 bases, there was a span of 9 bases. This chain's CDR3 is CASSFALANEQFF. The CDR3 DNA follows: TGCGCCAGCAGCTTCGCGCTAGCCAATGAGCAGTTCTTC.

The rearrangement joins TRBV20-1 to TRBJ2-7; 8 bases match TRBD2. Unmatched junction bases numbered 8, after V lost 6 bases and J lost 1 base. CDR1 and CDR2 (germline): DFQATT, SNEGSKA (reference sequence). The CDR3 has 14 amino acids. CDR3 in DNA: TGCAGTGCCACTCTAGCGGGCCCGTCCTACGAGCAGTACTTC. Its translation is CSATLAGPSYEQYF.

This clonotype has a handful of counts. V usage is TRBV19 and J usage is TRBJ2-3; D is undetermined. Per the germline V gene, CDR1 is LNHDA and CDR2 is SQIVND (reference sequence). The V gene lost 3 bases and the J gene lost 0 bases, with 7 bases spanning the gap. This CDR3 is 14 amino acids long. DNA of the CDR3: TGTGCCAGTAGTATTGTCGGAAGCACAGATACGCAGTATTTT. As protein: CASSIVGSTDTQYF.

CDR3 coding DNA: TGCGCCAGCAGCTCAAAACAGGGATACAATGAGCAGTTCTTC. Protein: CASSSKQGYNEQFF. The chain is built from TRBV5-1 and TRBJ2-1, with D maybe TRBD1 (6 bases). V shed 3 bases and J shed 4 bases, with 11 bases lying between them. The germline V gene encodes CDR1 SGHRS and CDR2 YFSETQ. CDR3 size: 14 residues.

The V gene is TRBV2, the J gene TRBJ1-6; D remains ambiguous. Per the germline V gene, CDR1 is SNHLY and CDR2 is FYNNEI. The length of the CDR3 is 14 residues. Deletions cut 4 bases from V and 5 bases from J, with 9 bases between. Here the CDR3 DNA reads TGTGCCAGCAGTGGACGGAGTCATAATTCACCCCTCCACTTT. This encodes CASSGRSHNSPLHF.

The chain couples TRBV6-1 to TRBJ1-2; D uncertain. Per the germline V gene, CDR1 is MNHNS and CDR2 is SASEGT. The CDR3 runs to 14 residues. V gave up 8 bases and J gave up 6 bases, with 19 bases separating them. The CDR3 loop is CASCLGPALHGYTF. The CDR3 coding sequence is TGTGCCAGCTGTCTAGGTCCGGCTCTCCATGGCTACACCTTC.

The chain combines TRBV18 with TRBJ2-7, with TRBD2 as a possible D gene (6 bases). This CDR3 is 16 amino acids long. CDR1 is KGHSH, CDR2 LQKENI, per germline. Trimming stripped 6 bases from V and 2 bases from J, with 20 bases between. In DNA, the CDR3 is TGTGCCAGCTCGCATCCGGGACTGGGAAGGGCCTACGAGCAGTACTTC. The encoded protein is CASSHPGLGRAYEQYF.

The chain combines TRBV25-1 with TRBJ2-4, with 11 bases identical to TRBD2. Per the germline V gene, CDR1 is MGHDK and CDR2 is SYGVNS. This CDR3 has 14 amino acids. V was clipped by 6 bases and J by 9 bases; unmatched bases: 7. The CDR3 DNA reads TGTGCCAGCAGGGGGACTAGCGGAGTGAGCATTCAGTACTTC. Its translation: CASRGTSGVSIQYF.

The rearrangement links TRBV9 to TRBJ2-3, with D perhaps given as TRBD1 or TRBD2 (5 bases each). Germline V gives CDR1 SGDLS, CDR2 YYNGEE. Trimming removed 4 bases at V and 1 base at J, with 13 bases between. This CDR3 spans 15 amino acids. The CDR3 is CASSPGTSRTDTQYF. CDR3 DNA: TGTGCCAGCAGCCCCGGGACGTCCCGCACAGATACGCAGTATTTT.

This clonotype was seen a few times. The J gene is TRBJ2-2, the V gene TRBV2; 8 bases map to TRBD2. There are 13 residues in the CDR3. Trimming at V came to 11 bases and at J to 5 bases, leaving 7 bases not matched to a gene. Germline V gives CDR1 SNHLY, CDR2 FYNNEI. DNA for the CDR3: TGTGCCGGCCGGACTAGCTGGACCGGGGAGCTGTTTTTT. This encodes CAGRTSWTGELFF. The variable domain in full, completed from reference TRBV2 and TRBJ2-2, reads EPEVTQTPSHQVTQMGQEVILRCVPISNHLYFYWYRQILGQKVEFLVSFYNNEISEKSEIFDDQFSVERPDGSNFTLKIRSTKLEDSAMYFCAGRTSWTGELFFGEGSRLTVL.

This clonotype was observed a handful of times. The V gene is TRBV20-1, the J gene TRBJ1-2, with unresolved D. Germline assignment: CDR1 DFQATT and CDR2 SNEGSKA (reference sequence). V lost 5 bases and J 8 bases, leaving 15 bases between the germline ends. The CDR3 has 12 amino acids. The CDR3 nucleotides are TGCAGTGCTCTTCCTGCTCTGGGAGGCTACACCTTC. Protein product: CSALPALGGYTF.